This TCR beta chain was retrieved from a study of shared clonotypes between healthy human individuals. The study's findings and limits: Clonotypes which were not shared had lower generation probabilities than clonotypes that all four donors shared.

There are 16 residues in the CDR3. Trimming left V 0 bases short and J 4 bases short, with 13 bases between. CDR1 and CDR2 (germline): SGHRS, YFSETQ. In regard to this clone: The target antigen is unknown.

Each cell subset's genomic DNA was divided evenly among several immunoSEQ plates. Profiled with immunoSEQ multiplex PCR; TCRdb holds only in-frame clones, not every one. This table has some 1.5 million clones, 95% to 99% appearing once. Partitioning of CD4+ cells yielded a CD45RA+ naive subset and a CD45RA-negative memory subset. The sequence was collected from a man aged 30 to 39 in good health. The sequenced material came from naive CD4+ T cells sorted from blood. The sample's subset: CD45RA+ positively selected. The V and J genes are TRBV5-1 and TRBJ2-2; D gene uncertain. CDR3 sequence reads: CASSLEVSLGTGELFF. DNA of the CDR3: TGCGCCAGCAGCTTGGAGGTTAGCTTGGGCACCGGGGAGCTGTTTTTT.